The 10 T cell receptor beta chains below were found in one sample sequenced in a study of breast tumors, draining lymph nodes, adjacent tissues. TCRdb reprocessed the multiplex PCR reads via MiXCR and lists one record per CDR3 protein. The sample records 150,000 to 250,000 distinct CDR3 sequences, 30% to 40% being singletons. The lymph nodes were axillary draining lymph nodes from breast cancer patients. Material for sequencing was axillary lymph node tissue. The receptors shown here come from a female donor with breast cancer. Some clones in this sample may be carry-over from other donors' samples.

There are many counts of this clonotype. The CDR3 spells CASSPEASPNEKLFF. CDR3 nucleotides: TGTGCCAGCAGTCCAGAGGCATCACCAAATGAAAAACTGTTTTTT. The chain employs TRBV11-2 and TRBJ1-4; no reliable D call. The length of the CDR3 is 15 residues. Germline V gene data show CDR1 as SGHAT and CDR2 as FQNNGV. The V end was cut by 6 bases, the J end by 5 bases, with 16 bases between.

This clonotype occurred many times. A read error may be the cause here, since a much bigger clone is one base away. Here the CDR3 omits its conserved ending phenylalanine or tryptophan, so a read error is the likely source. The chain couples TRBV20-1 to TRBJ2-5; D is undetermined. This CDR3 has 10 residues. V lost 3 bases to trimming and J lost 1 base, with 0 bases between them. Germline loops: CDR1 DFQATT, CDR2 SNEGSKA (reference sequence). The CDR3 protein is CSASQETQYS. In DNA form, the CDR3 reads TGCAGTGCTAGCCAAGAGACCCAGTACTCC.

The chain recombines TRBV2 with TRBJ1-2; possible D gene TRBD1, 6 bases. Germline V lookup: CDR1 SNHLY, CDR2 FYNNEI. The ends were cut back, 6 bases at V and 3 bases at J, with 29 bases in the middle. The length of the CDR3 is 19 residues. The CDR3 is CASRLTSGGPGARDYGYTF. The CDR3 nucleotides are TGTGCCAGCAGACTTACTAGCGGGGGGCCCGGGGCGAGGGACTATGGCTACACCTTC.

This clonotype occurred many times. The chain is built from TRBV20-1 and TRBJ2-5; 14 bases map to TRBD2. This CDR3 is built from 16 residues. V was clipped by 5 bases and J by 5 bases; unmatched bases: 10. CDR1 and CDR2 from the germline V gene are DFQATT and SNEGSKA (reference sequence). CDR3 residues: CSAGLTSGGAGETQYF. In DNA, the CDR3 is TGCAGTGCTGGCCTGACTAGCGGGGGGGCGGGGGAGACCCAGTACTTC.

This clonotype has just a few counts. This chain joins TRBV30 and TRBJ2-3; TRBD2 matches at 9 bases. Losses at the gene ends were 3 bases for V and 3 bases for J; bases not matched to a gene: 7. The CDR3 runs 15 residues. Looked up from germline, CDR1 is GTSNPN and CDR2 is SVGIG (reference sequence). The CDR3 region has the DNA TGTGCCTGGAGATGGGCGGGGGGGGTGACAGATACGCAGTATTTT. It codes for CAWRWAGGVTDTQYF.

This clonotype showed up many times. This chain links TRBV19 with TRBJ2-7; weak D call: TRBD1 (6 bases). V lost 5 bases, J lost 2 bases, and 10 bases lay in between. Germline V gene sequence: CDR1 LNHDA, CDR2 SQIVND (reference sequence). The CDR3 loop spans 13 amino acids. CDR3 amino acids: CASSSRGAYEQYF. In DNA form, the CDR3 reads TGTGCCAGTAGTTCCAGGGGTGCCTACGAGCAGTACTTC.

This clonotype was seen repeatedly, ten times or more. The rearrangement links TRBV2 to TRBJ2-4, with unresolved D. The CDR3 is made up of 11 amino acids. The germline V and J ends were trimmed by 3 bases and 8 bases, with 5 bases remaining between them. Germline-derived CDR1 and CDR2 are SNHLY and FYNNEI. The CDR3 bases are TGTGCCAGCAGTGAGGTGGACATTCAGTACTTC. Encoded protein: CASSEVDIQYF.

The chain employs TRBV27 and TRBJ2-2, with TRBD2 matching 9 bases. V lost 6 bases, J lost 5 bases, and 10 bases stayed unmatched. This CDR3 is 16 amino acids long. CDR1 is MNHEY and CDR2 is SMNVEV in the germline V gene (reference sequence). CDR3 amino acids: CASRSGGRAETGELFF. CDR3 coding DNA: TGTGCCAGCAGATCTGGCGGGAGGGCCGAGACCGGGGAGCTGTTTTTT.

V gene TRBV15 combines with J gene TRBJ2-3, with a tentative D call TRBD2 (7 bases). This CDR3 has 17 residues. V lost 3 bases and J lost 1, with 17 bases in between. CDR1 LNHNV and CDR2 YYDKDF come from the germline V gene (reference sequence). In DNA, the CDR3 is TGTGCCACCAGCAGCCTGGAAGGGGGGGCTGGCACAGATACGCAGTATTTT. Translation gives CATSSLEGGAGTDTQYF. Combining the CDR3 with reference TRBV15 and TRBJ2-3 gives the whole variable domain DAMVIQNPRYQVTQFGKPVTLSCSQTLNHNVMYWYQQKSSQAPKLLFHYYDKDFNNEADTPDNFQSRRPNTSFCFLDIRSPGLGDTAMYLCATSSLEGGAGTDTQYFGPGTRLTVL.

In its sample, this clonotype was seen many times. The chain links TRBV5-4 to TRBJ2-3; 12 nucleotides match TRBD2. This CDR3 region has 16 residues. Germline assignment: CDR1 SGHNT and CDR2 YYREEE (reference sequence). V lost 3 bases to trimming and J lost 4 bases; unmatched junction nucleotides: 6. The CDR3 DNA reads TGTGCCAGCAGCTCTCGACTAGCGGGAGCATCAGATACGCAGTATTTT. Translated, it gives CASSSRLAGASDTQYF.